The T cell receptor (beta chain) described here comes from a study of blood T cell repertoires in COVID-19. Study in general: Nucleic acid was either cDNA or gDNA, and it came from T cells, B-cell-depleted T cells, or PBMCs.

TCRdb keeps only in-frame clones here, not all; method: immunoSEQ multiplex PCR. This table holds a few hundred thousand clones, around 84% found once. The study recruited people aged 18 to 89 years across roughly 23 US areas. Germline lookup yields CDR1 SGDLS and CDR2 YYNGEE. The CDR3 length is 14 residues. Trimming cost V 0 bases and J 9 bases, with 13 bases left between them. The V gene is TRBV9, the J gene TRBJ2-1, with a possible D match to TRBD2 (6 bases). The sequence derives from a young man with acute COVID-19. The sequencing input was PBMCs or T cells enriched from blood (not recorded which). This CDR3 is CASSVDEGLPEQFF. CDR3 DNA sequence: TGTGCCAGCAGCGTAGATGAGGGACTTCCTGAGCAGTTCTTC.